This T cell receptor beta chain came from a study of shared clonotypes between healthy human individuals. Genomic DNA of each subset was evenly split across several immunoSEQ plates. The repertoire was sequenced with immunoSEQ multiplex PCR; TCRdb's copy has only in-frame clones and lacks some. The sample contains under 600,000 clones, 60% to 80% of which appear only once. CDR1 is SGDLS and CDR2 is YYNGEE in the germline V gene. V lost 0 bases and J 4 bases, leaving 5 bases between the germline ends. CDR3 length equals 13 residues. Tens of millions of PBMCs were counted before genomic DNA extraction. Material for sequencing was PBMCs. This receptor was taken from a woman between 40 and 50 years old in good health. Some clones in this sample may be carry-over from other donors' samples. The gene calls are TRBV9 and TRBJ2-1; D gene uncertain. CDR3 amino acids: CASSVGHYNEQFF. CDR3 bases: TGTGCCAGCAGCGTAGGCCATTACAATGAGCAGTTCTTC.